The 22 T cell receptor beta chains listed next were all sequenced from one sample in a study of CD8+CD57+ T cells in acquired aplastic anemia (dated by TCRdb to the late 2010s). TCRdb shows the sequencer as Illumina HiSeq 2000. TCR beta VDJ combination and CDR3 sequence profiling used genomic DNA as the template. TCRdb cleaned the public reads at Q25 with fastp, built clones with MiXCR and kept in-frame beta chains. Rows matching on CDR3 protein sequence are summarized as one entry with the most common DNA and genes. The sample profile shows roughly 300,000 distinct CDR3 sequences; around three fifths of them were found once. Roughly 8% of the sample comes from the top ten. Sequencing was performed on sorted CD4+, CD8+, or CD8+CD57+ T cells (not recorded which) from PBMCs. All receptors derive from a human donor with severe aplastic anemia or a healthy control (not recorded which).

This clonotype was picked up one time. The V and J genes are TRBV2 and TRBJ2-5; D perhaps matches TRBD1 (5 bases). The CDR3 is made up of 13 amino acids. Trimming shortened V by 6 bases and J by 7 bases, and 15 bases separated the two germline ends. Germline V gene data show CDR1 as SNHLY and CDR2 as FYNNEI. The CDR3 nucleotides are TGTGCCAGCAGCTTCGAAGAAGGGGTGACCCAGTACTTC. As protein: CASSFEEGVTQYF.

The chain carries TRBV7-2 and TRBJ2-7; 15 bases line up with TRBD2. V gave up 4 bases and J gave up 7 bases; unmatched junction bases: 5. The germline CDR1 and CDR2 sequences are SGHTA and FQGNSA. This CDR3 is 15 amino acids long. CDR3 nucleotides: TGTGCCAGCAGCTGGACTAGCGGGGGGGCCGTTGAGCAGTACTTC. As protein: CASSWTSGGAVEQYF.

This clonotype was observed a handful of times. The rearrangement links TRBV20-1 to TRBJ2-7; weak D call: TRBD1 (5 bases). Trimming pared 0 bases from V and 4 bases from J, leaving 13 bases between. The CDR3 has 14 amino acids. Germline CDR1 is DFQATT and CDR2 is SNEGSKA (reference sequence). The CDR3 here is CSARDPKGKYEQYF. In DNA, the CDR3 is TGCAGTGCTAGAGATCCGAAGGGGAAGTACGAGCAGTACTTC.

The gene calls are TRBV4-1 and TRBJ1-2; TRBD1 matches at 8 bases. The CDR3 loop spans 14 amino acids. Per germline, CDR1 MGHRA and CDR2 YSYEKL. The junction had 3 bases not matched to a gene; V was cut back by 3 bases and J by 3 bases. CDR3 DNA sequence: TGCGCCAGCAGCCAGACAGGGGCGGACTATGGCTACACCTTC. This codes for CASSQTGADYGYTF.

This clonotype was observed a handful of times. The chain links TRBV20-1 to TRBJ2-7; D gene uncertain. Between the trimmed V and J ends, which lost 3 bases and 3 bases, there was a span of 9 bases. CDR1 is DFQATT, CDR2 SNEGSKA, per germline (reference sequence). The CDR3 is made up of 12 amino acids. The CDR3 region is CSARGTSYEQYF. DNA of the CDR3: TGCAGTGCTAGGGGAACGAGCTACGAGCAGTACTTC.

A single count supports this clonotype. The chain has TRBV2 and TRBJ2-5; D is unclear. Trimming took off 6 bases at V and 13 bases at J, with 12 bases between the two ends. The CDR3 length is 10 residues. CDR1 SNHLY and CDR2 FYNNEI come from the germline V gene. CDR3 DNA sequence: TGTGCCAGCAGGACCCTACAGCTGTACTTC. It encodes CASRTLQLYF. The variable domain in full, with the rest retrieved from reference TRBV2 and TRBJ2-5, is EPEVTQTPSHQVTQMGQEVILRCVPISNHLYFYWYRQILGQKVEFLVSFYNNEISEKSEIFDDQFSVERPDGSNFTLKIRSTKLEDSAMYFCASRTLQLYFGPGTRLLVL.

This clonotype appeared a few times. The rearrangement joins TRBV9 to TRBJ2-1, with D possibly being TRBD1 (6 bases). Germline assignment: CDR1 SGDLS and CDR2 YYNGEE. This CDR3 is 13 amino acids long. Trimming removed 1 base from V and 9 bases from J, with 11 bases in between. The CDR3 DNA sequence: TGTGCCAGCAGCGTACTGGGGGCGGGTGAGCAGTTCTTC. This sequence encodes CASSVLGAGEQFF.

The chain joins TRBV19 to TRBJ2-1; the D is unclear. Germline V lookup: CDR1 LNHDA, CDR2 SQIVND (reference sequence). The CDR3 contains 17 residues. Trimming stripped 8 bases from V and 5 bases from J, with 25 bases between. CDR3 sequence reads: CASAFTKGSRVHNEQFF. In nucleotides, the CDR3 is TGTGCCAGTGCTTTTACCAAAGGGTCTCGAGTCCACAATGAGCAGTTCTTC.

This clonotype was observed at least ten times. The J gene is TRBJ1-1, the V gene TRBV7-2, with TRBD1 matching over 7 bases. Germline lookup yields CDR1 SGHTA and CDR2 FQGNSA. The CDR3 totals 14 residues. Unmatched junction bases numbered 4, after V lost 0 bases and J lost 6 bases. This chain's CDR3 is CASSLATGTPEAFF. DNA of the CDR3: TGTGCCAGCAGCTTAGCGACAGGGACCCCTGAAGCTTTCTTT.

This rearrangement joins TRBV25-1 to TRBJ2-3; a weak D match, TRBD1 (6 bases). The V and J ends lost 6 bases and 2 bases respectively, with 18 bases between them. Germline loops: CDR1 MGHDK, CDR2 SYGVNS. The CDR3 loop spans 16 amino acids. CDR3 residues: CASSPPGGQPTDTQYF. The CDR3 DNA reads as TGTGCCAGCAGCCCCCCAGGCGGACAGCCCACAGATACGCAGTATTTT. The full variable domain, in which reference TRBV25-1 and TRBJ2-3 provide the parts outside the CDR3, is EADIYQTPRYLVIGTGKKITLECSQTMGHDKMYWYQQDPGMELHLIHYSYGVNSTEKGDLSSESTVSRIRTEHFPLTLESARPSHTSQYLCASSPPGGQPTDTQYFGPGTRLTVL.

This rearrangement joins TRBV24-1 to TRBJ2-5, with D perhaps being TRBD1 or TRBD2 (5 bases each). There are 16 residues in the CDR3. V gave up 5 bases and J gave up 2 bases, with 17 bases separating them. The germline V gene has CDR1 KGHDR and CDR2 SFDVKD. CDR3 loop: CATSVGASSRQETQYF. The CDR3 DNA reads TGTGCCACCAGTGTAGGGGCTTCTAGCAGACAAGAGACCCAGTACTTC.

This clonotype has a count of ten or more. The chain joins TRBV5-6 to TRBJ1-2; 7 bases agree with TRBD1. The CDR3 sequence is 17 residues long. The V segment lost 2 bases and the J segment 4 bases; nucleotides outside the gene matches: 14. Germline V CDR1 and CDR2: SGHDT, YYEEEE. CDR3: CASSFIVGGRQGYGYTF. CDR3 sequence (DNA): TGTGCCAGCAGCTTTATAGTAGGCGGACGACAGGGCTATGGCTACACCTTC.

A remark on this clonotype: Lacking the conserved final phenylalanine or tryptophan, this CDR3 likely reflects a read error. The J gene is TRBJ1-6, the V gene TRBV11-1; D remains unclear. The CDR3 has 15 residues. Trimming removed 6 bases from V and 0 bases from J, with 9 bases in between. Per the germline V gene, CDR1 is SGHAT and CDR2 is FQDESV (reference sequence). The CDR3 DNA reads TGTGCCAGCAGTACCTCCGGCTCCTATAATTCACCCCTCCACCTT. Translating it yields CASSTSGSYNSPLHL.

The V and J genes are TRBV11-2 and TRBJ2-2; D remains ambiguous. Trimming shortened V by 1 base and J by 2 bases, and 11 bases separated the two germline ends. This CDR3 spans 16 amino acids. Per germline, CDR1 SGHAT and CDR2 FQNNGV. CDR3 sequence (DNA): TGTGCCAGCAGCTTAGCACCGGACGCAAACACCGGGGAGCTGTTTTTT. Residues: CASSLAPDANTGELFF.

DNA for the CDR3: TGCAGTGCTAGCGACGGTGGCTACACCTTC. Its translation: CSASDGGYTF. The V gene is TRBV20-1, the J gene TRBJ1-2; D call uncertain. V was cut by 3 bases and J by 7 bases, with 6 bases left in between. The CDR3 spans 10 residues. Looked up from germline, CDR1 is DFQATT and CDR2 is SNEGSKA (reference sequence).

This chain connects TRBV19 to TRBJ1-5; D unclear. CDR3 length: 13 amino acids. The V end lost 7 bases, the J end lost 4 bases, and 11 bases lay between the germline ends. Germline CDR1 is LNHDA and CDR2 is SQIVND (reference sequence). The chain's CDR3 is CASMPAPNQPQHF. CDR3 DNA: TGTGCCAGTATGCCAGCTCCAAATCAGCCCCAGCATTTT. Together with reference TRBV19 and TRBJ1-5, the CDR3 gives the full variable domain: DGGITQSPKYLFRKEGQNVTLSCEQNLNHDAMYWYRQDPGQGLRLIYYSQIVNDFQKGDIAEGYSVSREKKESFPLTVTSAQKNPTAFYLCASMPAPNQPQHFGDGTRLSIL.

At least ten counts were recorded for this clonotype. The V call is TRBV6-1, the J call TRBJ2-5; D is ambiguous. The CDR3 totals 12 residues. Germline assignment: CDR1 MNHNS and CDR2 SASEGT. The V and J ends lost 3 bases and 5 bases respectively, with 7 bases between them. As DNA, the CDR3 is TGTGCCAGCAGTGAGCTCGGGGAGACCCAGTACTTC. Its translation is CASSELGETQYF.

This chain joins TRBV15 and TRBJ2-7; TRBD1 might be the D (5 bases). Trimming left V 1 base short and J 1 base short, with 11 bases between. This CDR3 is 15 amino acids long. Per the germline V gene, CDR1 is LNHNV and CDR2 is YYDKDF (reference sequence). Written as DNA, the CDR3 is TGTGCCACCAGCAGAGGTGGAGACAGTTCCTACGAGCAGTACTTC. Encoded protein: CATSRGGDSSYEQYF. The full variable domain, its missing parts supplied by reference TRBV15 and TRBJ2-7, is DAMVIQNPRYQVTQFGKPVTLSCSQTLNHNVMYWYQQKSSQAPKLLFHYYDKDFNNEADTPDNFQSRRPNTSFCFLDIRSPGLGDTAMYLCATSRGGDSSYEQYFGPGTRLTVT.

CDR3 in DNA: TGTGCCACAGTCGGGACAAGGGATTCACCCCTCCACTTT. Translation gives CATVGTRDSPLHF. The chain uses TRBV19 and TRBJ1-6, with D maybe TRBD1 (6 bases). From germline, CDR1 is LNHDA and CDR2 SQIVND (reference sequence). Between the trimmed V and J ends, which lost 10 bases and 8 bases, there was a span of 15 bases. The CDR3 extends over 13 amino acids.

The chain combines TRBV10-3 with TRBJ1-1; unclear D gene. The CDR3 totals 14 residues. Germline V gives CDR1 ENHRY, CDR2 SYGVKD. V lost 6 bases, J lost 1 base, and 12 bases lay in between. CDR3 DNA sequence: TGTGCCATCAGGGCCAGCCGGGAGAACACTGAAGCTTTCTTT. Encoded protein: CAIRASRENTEAFF.

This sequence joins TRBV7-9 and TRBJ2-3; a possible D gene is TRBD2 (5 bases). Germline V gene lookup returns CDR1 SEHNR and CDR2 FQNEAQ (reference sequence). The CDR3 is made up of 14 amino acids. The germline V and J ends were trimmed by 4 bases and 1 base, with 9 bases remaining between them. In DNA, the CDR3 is TGTGCCAGCAGCTCCGGCGGGCGCACAGATACGCAGTATTTT. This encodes CASSSGGRTDTQYF.

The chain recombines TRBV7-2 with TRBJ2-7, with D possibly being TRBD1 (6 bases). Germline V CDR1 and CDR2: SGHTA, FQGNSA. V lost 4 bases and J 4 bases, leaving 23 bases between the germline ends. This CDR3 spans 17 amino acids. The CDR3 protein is CASSSLLLRDMRYEQYF. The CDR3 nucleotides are TGTGCCAGCAGCTCCTTATTACTCCGGGACATGAGATACGAGCAGTACTTC.